The 8 T cell receptor beta chains below were found in one sample sequenced in a study of blood T cell repertoires in COVID-19. Profiling relied on immunoSEQ multiplex PCR, and the TCRdb table lists in-frame clones only, not all of them. Of roughly 91,000 clones listed, roughly 84% are singletons. The sequenced material came from peripheral blood. The receptors come from a man between 65 and 85 years old with active or convalescent COVID-19.

This clone has only a few counts. This chain joins TRBV24-1 and TRBJ2-2, with 9 bases aligning to TRBD1. V trimming: 1 base; J trimming: 3 bases; junction bases outside the gene matches: 5. The CDR3 consists of 17 residues. Looked up from germline, CDR1 is KGHDR and CDR2 is SFDVKD. DNA of the CDR3: TGTGCCACCAGTGATTTCTCCGGGACAGGGTACACCGGGGAGCTGTTTTTT. Its protein is CATSDFSGTGYTGELFF.

This clone was detected once. CDR3: CASSPRGWGTGELFF. CDR3 in DNA: TGTGCCAGCAGCCCCAGGGGTTGGGGAACCGGGGAGCTGTTTTTT. The chain couples TRBV11-1 to TRBJ2-2, with D possibly TRBD1 on 6 matching bases. In germline, CDR1 is SGHAT, CDR2 FQDESV (reference sequence). The CDR3 covers 15 residues. V lost 5 bases, J lost 5 bases, and 15 bases lay in between.

The rearrangement uses TRBV7-2 and TRBJ1-3; D uncertain. Germline V gene lookup returns CDR1 SGHTA and CDR2 FQGNSA. The CDR3 runs 17 residues. Trimming pared 5 bases from V and 0 bases from J, leaving 17 bases between. CDR3: CASSPRTVIASGNTIYF. As DNA, the CDR3 is TGTGCCAGCAGCCCCCGCACGGTTATCGCCTCTGGAAACACCATATATTTT.

The V and J genes are TRBV2 and TRBJ2-7; 7 nucleotides line up with TRBD1. CDR1 and CDR2 (germline): SNHLY, FYNNEI. Trimming took 4 bases from V and 6 from J; bases not matched to a gene: 9. The CDR3 consists of 14 residues. The CDR3: CASSAEGAVGEQYF. The CDR3 DNA reads TGTGCCAGCAGTGCCGAGGGGGCGGTAGGCGAGCAGTACTTC.

This clone came up a few times. The J gene is TRBJ2-5, the V gene TRBV9; D is ambiguous. This CDR3 is built from 14 residues. V was trimmed by 5 bases and J by 2 bases, leaving 13 bases between them. CDR1 is SGDLS and CDR2 is YYNGEE in the germline V gene. DNA for the CDR3: TGTGCCAGCAGTTCCACCGCGAGGCAAGAGACCCAGTACTTC. This encodes CASSSTARQETQYF.

V is TRBV3-1 (or the pseudogene TRBV3-2) and J is TRBJ2-3; 14 bases align to TRBD2. Unmatched junction bases numbered 16, after V lost 6 bases and J lost 2 bases. Germline CDR1 is LGHDT and CDR2 is YNNKEL (reference sequence). The CDR3 spans 20 residues. Here the CDR3 reads CASRPQGKTSGGAFTDTQYF. The CDR3 region has the DNA TGTGCCAGCAGACCACAGGGAAAGACTAGCGGGGGGGCCTTCACAGATACGCAGTATTTT.

This rearrangement joins TRBV5-1 to TRBJ2-5; 10 bases line up with TRBD2. Trimming at V came to 0 bases and at J to 1 base, leaving 3 bases not matched to a gene. Germline V gene data show CDR1 as SGHRS and CDR2 as YFSETQ. CDR3 length: 16 amino acids. DNA for the CDR3: TGCGCCAGCAGCTTGGTTAGCGGGGGGCCCCAAGAGACCCAGTACTTC. It codes for CASSLVSGGPQETQYF.

The chain employs TRBV2 and TRBJ2-5, with TRBD1 as a possible D gene (5 bases). The germline gives CDR1 SNHLY, CDR2 FYNNEI. This CDR3 is built from 14 residues. Deletions cut 4 bases from V and 1 base from J, with 10 bases between. The CDR3 nucleotides read TGTGCCAGCAGTGCAGGGCCCCTCCAAGAGACCCAGTACTTC. It yields the protein CASSAGPLQETQYF.